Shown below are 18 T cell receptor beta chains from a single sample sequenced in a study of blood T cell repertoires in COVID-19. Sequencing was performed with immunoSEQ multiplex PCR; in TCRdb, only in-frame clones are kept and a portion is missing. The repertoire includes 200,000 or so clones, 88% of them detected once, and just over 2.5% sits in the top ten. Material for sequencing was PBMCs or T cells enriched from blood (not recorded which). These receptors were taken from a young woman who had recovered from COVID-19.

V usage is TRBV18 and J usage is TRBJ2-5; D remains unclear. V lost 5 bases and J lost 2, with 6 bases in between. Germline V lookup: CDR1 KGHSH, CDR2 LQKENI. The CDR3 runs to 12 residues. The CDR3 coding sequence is TGTGCCAGCTCAGCCTATCAAGAGACCCAGTACTTC. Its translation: CASSAYQETQYF.

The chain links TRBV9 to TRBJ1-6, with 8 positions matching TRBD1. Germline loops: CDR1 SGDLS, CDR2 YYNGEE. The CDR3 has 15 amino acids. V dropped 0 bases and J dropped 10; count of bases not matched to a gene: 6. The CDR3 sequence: CASSVEGQGWSPLHF. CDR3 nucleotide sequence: TGTGCCAGCAGCGTAGAAGGACAGGGATGGTCACCCCTCCACTTT.

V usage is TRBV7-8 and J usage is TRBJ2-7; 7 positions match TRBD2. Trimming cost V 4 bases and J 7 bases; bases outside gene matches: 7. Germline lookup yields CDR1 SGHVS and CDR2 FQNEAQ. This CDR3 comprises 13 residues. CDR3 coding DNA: TGTGCCAGCAGCTCCCTAGCGGCCGGAGAGCAGTACTTC. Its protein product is CASSSLAAGEQYF.

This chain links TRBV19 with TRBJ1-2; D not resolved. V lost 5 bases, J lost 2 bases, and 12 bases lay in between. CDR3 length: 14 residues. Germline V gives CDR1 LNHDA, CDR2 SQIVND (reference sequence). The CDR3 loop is CASSAGLTNYGYTF. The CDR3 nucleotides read TGTGCCAGTAGTGCCGGACTGACCAACTATGGCTACACCTTC.

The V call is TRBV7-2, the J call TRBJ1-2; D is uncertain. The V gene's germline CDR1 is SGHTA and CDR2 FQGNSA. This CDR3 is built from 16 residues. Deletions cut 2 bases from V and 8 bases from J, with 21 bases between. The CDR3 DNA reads TGTGCCAGCAGCTTAAGCGTTTTACCGATTCAAGAGGGCTACACCTTC. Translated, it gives CASSLSVLPIQEGYTF. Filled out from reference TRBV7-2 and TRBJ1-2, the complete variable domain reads GAGVSQSPSNKVTEKGKDVELRCDPISGHTALYWYRQSLGQGLEFLIYFQGNSAPDKSGLPSDRFSAERTGGSVSTLTIQRTQQEDSAVYLCASSLSVLPIQEGYTFGSGTRLTVV.

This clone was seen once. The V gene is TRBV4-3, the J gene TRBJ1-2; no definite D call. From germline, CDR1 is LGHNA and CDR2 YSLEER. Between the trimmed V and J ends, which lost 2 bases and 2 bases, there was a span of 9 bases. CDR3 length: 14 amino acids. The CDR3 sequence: CASSQIRGNYGYTF. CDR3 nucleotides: TGCGCCAGCAGCCAAATCCGGGGAAACTATGGCTACACCTTC.

The CDR3 region is CASSQGATDTQYF. DNA of the CDR3: TGTGCCAGCAGCCAAGGAGCCACAGATACGCAGTATTTT. The chain uses TRBV9 and TRBJ2-3, with D uncertain. The CDR3 sequence is 13 residues long. Between the trimmed V and J ends, which lost 4 bases and 2 bases, there was a span of 8 bases. Germline V gene lookup returns CDR1 SGDLS and CDR2 YYNGEE.

DNA for the CDR3: TGTGCCAGCAGCGCCGTACTAGGGCCCCCGTTGGCTTTCTTT. Protein: CASSAVLGPPLAFF. The chain joins TRBV9 to TRBJ1-1; D ambiguous. The ends were cut back, 3 bases at V and 11 bases at J, with 20 bases in the middle. Germline CDR1 and CDR2: SGDLS and YYNGEE. The CDR3 is 14 residues long.

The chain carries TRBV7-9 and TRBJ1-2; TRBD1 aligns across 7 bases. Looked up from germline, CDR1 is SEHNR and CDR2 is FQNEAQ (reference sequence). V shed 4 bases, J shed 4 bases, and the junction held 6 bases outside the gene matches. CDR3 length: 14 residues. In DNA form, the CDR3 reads TGTGCCAGCAGCTCGGTCGGGACAGTCTATGGCTACACCTTC. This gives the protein CASSSVGTVYGYTF.

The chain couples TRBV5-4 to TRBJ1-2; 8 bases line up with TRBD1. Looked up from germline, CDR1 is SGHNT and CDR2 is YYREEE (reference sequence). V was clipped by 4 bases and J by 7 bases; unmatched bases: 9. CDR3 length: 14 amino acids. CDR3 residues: CASSLMTGAAGYTF. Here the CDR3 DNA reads TGTGCCAGCAGCCTAATGACAGGGGCGGCTGGCTACACCTTC.

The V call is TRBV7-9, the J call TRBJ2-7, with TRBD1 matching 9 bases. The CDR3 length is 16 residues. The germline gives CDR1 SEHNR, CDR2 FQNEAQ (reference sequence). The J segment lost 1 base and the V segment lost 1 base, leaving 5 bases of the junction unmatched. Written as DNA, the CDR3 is TGTGCCAGCAGCTTAGTGACTGACAGGGGGTCCTACGAGCAGTACTTC. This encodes CASSLVTDRGSYEQYF.

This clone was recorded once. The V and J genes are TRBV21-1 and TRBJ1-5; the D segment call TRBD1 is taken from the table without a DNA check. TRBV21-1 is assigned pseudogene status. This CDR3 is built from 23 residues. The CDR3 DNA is TGTGCCAGCAGCAATTCTTGGTGCGCGCGGACAGGGGTGAGGGTCCATAGCAATCAGCCCCAGCATTTT. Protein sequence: CASSNSWCARTGVRVHSNQPQHF.

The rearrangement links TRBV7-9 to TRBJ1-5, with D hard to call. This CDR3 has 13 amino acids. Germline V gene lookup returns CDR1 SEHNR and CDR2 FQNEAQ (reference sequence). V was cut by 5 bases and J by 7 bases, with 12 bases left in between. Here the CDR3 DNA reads TGTGCCAGCAGCAAATTGGCGGGGCAGCCCCAGCATTTT. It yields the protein CASSKLAGQPQHF.

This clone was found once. CDR3 DNA: TGTGCCAGCAGCGCAAATTTCAGGGACACCTACGAGCAGTACTTC. The encoded protein is CASSANFRDTYEQYF. The chain has TRBV9 and TRBJ2-7; TRBD1 is a possible D gene (6 bases). V shed 3 bases and J shed 2 bases, with 15 bases lying between them. The CDR3 has 15 residues. Per germline, CDR1 SGDLS and CDR2 YYNGEE.

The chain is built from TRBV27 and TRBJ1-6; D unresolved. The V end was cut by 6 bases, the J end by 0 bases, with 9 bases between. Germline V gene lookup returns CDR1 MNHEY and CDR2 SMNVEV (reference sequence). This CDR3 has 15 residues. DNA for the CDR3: TGTGCCAGCAGAGGCGCGGGCTCCTATAATTCACCCCTCCACTTT. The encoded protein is CASRGAGSYNSPLHF.

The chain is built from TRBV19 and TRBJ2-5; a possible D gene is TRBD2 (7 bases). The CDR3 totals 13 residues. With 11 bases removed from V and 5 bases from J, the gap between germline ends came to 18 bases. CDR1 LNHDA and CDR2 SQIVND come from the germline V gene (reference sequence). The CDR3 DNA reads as TGTGCCTGTAAGGGGGGGCCGGGGGAGACCCAGTACTTC. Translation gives CACKGGPGETQYF.

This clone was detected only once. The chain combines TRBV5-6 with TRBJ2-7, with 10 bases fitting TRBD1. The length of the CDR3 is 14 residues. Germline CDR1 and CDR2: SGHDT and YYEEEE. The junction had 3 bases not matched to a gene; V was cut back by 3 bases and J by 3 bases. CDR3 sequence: CASSWRTGGYEQYF. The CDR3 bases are TGTGCCAGCAGCTGGAGGACAGGGGGCTACGAGCAGTACTTC.

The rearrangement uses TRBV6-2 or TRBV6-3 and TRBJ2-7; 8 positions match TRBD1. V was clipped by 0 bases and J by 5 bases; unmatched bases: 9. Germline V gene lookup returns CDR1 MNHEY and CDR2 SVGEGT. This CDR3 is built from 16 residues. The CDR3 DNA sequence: TGTGCCAGCAGTTACTCCGACGGCGACAGGGGAGACGAGCAGTACTTC. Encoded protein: CASSYSDGDRGDEQYF.